This TCR beta chain stems from a study of CD8 T cells in ankylosing spondylitis. This CDR3 comprises 11 residues. Germline CDR1 reads SQVTM; CDR2 reads ANQGSEA. V dropped 4 bases and J dropped 8 bases, with 8 bases sitting between them. The study's findings and limits: Relatively scarce in peripheral blood, disease-linked clones were CD8+. Reactive arthritis synovial fluid and blood were previously reported to contain some motif variants. There was a TCR beta motif, made of several highly homologous variants, that appeared characteristic of ankylosing spondylitis blood.

This clonotype showed up many times. Antigen: not known. Each CDR3 protein gets one entry after TCRdb re-called the 5' RACE reads with MiXCR. The sample has about 210,000 distinct CDR3 sequences, roughly 6.6% seen once. The sample consisted of blood, either unsorted or a sorted T cell fraction (not recorded which). This clonotype was obtained from a male donor with ankylosing spondylitis. This rearrangement joins TRBV29-1 to TRBJ2-2; D is possibly TRBD1 (5 bases). Here the CDR3 reads CSVAGPGELFF. For the CDR3, the DNA is TGCAGCGTTGCAGGGCCAGGGGAGCTGTTTTTT.